A selection of T cell receptor beta chains follows, all from one sample in a study of cytomegalovirus exposure and HLA in healthy donors. Here immunoSEQ multiplex PCR was the method, and the copy in TCRdb shows in-frame clones only, minus some. The data show approximately 220,000 clones, roughly 84% seen once. Sequencing input: PBMCs. The receptors stem from a boy between 2 and 10 years old in good health and CMV-seronegative. The conserved cysteine and the conserved F or W are not part of the CDR3 here.

CDR3 protein: ASTPGTPYNEQF
CDR3 length: 12
V gene: TRBV19

CDR3 protein: ASSLGEGYGYT
CDR3 length: 11
V gene: TRBV7-6

CDR3 protein: ASSTGGMRNQPQH
CDR3 length: 13
V gene: TRBV6-5

CDR3 protein: ASSPQADTQY
CDR3 length: 10
V gene: TRBV9

CDR3 protein: ASSVVLAGVDEQF
CDR3 length: 13
V gene: TRBV9

CDR3 protein: ASSLLAGEGTEAF
CDR3 length: 13
V gene: TRBV7-9

CDR3 protein: ASSLGLAVTNTGELF
CDR3 length: 15
V gene: TRBV5-4

CDR3 protein: ASSPQGHEQF
CDR3 length: 10
V gene: TRBV7-8

CDR3 protein: ASSQQGLAGVDTGELF
CDR3 length: 16
V gene: TRBV4-2

CDR3 protein: ASSALAGVQETQY
CDR3 length: 13
V gene: TRBV6-4

CDR3 protein: ASSGRGGTGELF
CDR3 length: 12
V gene: TRBV9

CDR3 protein: ASSIQAGAYQPQH
CDR3 length: 13
V gene: TRBV19

CDR3 protein: ASSLAGRIADTQY
CDR3 length: 13
V gene: TRBV5-4

CDR3 protein: ASSRTSGGSSSYNEQF
CDR3 length: 16
V gene: TRBV5-1

CDR3 protein: ASSDWTGTYGYT
CDR3 length: 12
V gene: TRBV2

CDR3 protein: ASSSRGGEKLF
CDR3 length: 11
V gene: TRBV5-4

CDR3 protein: ASSQDLLYRENTEAF
CDR3 length: 15
V gene: TRBV4-1

CDR3 protein: ARSLRTGQVWETQY
CDR3 length: 14
V gene: TRBV5-3

CDR3 protein: ASSLYNLATQVYNEQF
CDR3 length: 16
V gene: TRBV27

CDR3 protein: ASTPGGFSYEQY
CDR3 length: 12
V gene: TRBV19

CDR3 protein: AWSVWGLEAF
CDR3 length: 10
V gene: TRBV30

CDR3 protein: ASSSRQGAGTGELF
CDR3 length: 14
V gene: TRBV5-4

CDR3 protein: ASSAGTGGYEQY
CDR3 length: 12
V gene: TRBV5-1

CDR3 protein: ASSEEGINQPQH
CDR3 length: 12
V gene: TRBV2

CDR3 protein: SVENGVKETQY
CDR3 length: 11
V gene: TRBV29-1

CDR3 protein: ASILRGSNQPQH
CDR3 length: 12
V gene: TRBV6-1

CDR3 protein: SSSSEAGGNADYGYT
CDR3 length: 15
V gene: TRBV7-9

CDR3 protein: ASSVGGRGTYNEQF
CDR3 length: 14
V gene: TRBV9

CDR3 protein: ASSPPGRDHEQY
CDR3 length: 12
V gene: TRBV27

CDR3 protein: SGGQGTYNEQF
CDR3 length: 11
V gene: TRBV29-1

CDR3 protein: ASSSLRGGTSEDTQY
CDR3 length: 15
V gene: TRBV2

CDR3 protein: ASSLGGSSGNTIY
CDR3 length: 13
V gene: TRBV28

CDR3 protein: ASSKVPPQGGYCYT
CDR3 length: 14
V gene: TRBV21-1

CDR3 protein: ASSLTSGYNEQF
CDR3 length: 12
V gene: TRBV19

CDR3 protein: ASSAGTGGCEAF
CDR3 length: 12
V gene: TRBV10-1

CDR3 protein: ASSEDRVTGELF
CDR3 length: 12
V gene: TRBV10-1

CDR3 protein: ASSPYGGGGEKLF
CDR3 length: 13
V gene: TRBV6-6

CDR3 protein: ASSLELSNEQF
CDR3 length: 11
V gene: TRBV11-3

CDR3 protein: ASSLAGGVGYT
CDR3 length: 11
V gene: TRBV7-3

CDR3 protein: ASSQEFAGDSFYEQY
CDR3 length: 15
V gene: TRBV4-2

CDR3 protein: ASAQIISSNEQF
CDR3 length: 12
V gene: TRBV4-1

CDR3 protein: ASLTGYGYT
CDR3 length: 9
V gene: TRBV2

CDR3 protein: ASSYSTSGGTDTQY
CDR3 length: 14
V gene: TRBV6-5

CDR3 protein: ASSLLAGEKEGQY
CDR3 length: 13
V gene: TRBV5-1

CDR3 protein: AWNLPTTGTNEKLF
CDR3 length: 14
V gene: TRBV30

CDR3 protein: ASSPSFTDTQY
CDR3 length: 11
V gene: TRBV7-6